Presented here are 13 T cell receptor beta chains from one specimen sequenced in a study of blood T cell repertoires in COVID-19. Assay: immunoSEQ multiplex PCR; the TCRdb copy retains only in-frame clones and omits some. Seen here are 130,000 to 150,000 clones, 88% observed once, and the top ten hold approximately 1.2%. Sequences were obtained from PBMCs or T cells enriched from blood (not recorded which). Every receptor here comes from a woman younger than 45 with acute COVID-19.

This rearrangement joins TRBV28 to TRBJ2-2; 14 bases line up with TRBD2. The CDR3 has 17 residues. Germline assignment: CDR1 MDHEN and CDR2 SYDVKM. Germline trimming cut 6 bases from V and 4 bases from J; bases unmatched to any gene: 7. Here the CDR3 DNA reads TGTGCCAGCAGGCCGACTAGCGGGAGGGTAATCACCGGGGAGCTGTTTTTT. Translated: CASRPTSGRVITGELFF. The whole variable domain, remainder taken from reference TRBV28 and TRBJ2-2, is DVKVTQSSRYLVKRTGEKVFLECVQDMDHENMFWYRQDPGLGLRLIYFSYDVKMKEKGDIPEGYSVSREKKERFSLILESASTNQTSMYLCASRPTSGRVITGELFFGEGSRLTVL.

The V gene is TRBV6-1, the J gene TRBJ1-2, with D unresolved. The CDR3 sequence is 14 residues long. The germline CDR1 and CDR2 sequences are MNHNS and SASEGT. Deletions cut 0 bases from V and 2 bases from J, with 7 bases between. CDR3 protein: CASSEALSNYGYTF. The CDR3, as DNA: TGTGCCAGCAGTGAAGCCCTGAGCAACTATGGCTACACCTTC.

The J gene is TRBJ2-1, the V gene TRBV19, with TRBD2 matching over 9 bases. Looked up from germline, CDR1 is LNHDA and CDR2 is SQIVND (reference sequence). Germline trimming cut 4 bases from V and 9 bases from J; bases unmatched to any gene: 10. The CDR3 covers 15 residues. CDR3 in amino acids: CASSKGTSRGGEQFF. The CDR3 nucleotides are TGTGCCAGTAGTAAAGGGACTAGCCGGGGGGGTGAGCAGTTCTTC.

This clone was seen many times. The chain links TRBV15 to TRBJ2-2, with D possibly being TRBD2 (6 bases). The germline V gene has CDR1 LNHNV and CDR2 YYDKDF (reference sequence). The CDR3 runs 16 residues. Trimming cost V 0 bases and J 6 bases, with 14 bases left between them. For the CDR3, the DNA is TGTGCCACCAGCAGAGACGCAACGGGAGTCTCCGGGGAGCTGTTTTTT. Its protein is CATSRDATGVSGELFF.

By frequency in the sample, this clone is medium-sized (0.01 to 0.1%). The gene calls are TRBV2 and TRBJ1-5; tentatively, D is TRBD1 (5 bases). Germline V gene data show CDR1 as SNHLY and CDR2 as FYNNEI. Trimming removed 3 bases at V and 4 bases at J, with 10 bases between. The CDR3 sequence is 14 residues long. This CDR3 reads CASSDLGGNQPQHF. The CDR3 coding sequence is TGTGCCAGCAGTGACTTGGGGGGGAATCAGCCCCAGCATTTT.

CDR3 protein: CASKGLAGGGGNSYNEQFF. For the CDR3, the DNA is TGTGCCAGCAAGGGACTAGCGGGAGGAGGTGGTAACTCCTACAATGAGCAGTTCTTC. This sequence joins TRBV27 and TRBJ2-1, with 15 bases aligning to TRBD2. This CDR3 is built from 19 residues. Germline CDR1 reads MNHEY; CDR2 reads SMNVEV (reference sequence). Germline trimming cut 7 bases from V and 0 bases from J; bases unmatched to any gene: 10.

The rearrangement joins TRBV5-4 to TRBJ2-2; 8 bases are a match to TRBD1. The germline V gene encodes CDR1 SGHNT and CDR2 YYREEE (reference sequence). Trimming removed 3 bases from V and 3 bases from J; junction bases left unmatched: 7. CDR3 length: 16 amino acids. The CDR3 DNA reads TGTGCCAGCAGCTCGGACAGGGAGCGATACACCGGGGAGCTGTTTTTT. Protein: CASSSDRERYTGELFF. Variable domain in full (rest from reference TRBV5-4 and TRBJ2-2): ETGVTQSPTHLIKTRGQQVTLRCSSQSGHNTVSWYQQALGQGPQFIFQYYREEENGRGNFPPRFSGLQFPNYSSELNVNALELDDSALYLCASSSDRERYTGELFFGEGSRLTVL.

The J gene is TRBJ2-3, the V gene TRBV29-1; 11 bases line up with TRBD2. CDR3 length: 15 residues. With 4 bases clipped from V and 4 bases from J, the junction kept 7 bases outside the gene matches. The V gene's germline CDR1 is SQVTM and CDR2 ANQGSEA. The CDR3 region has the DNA TGCAGCGTTGTACAGCTAGCGGGAGGTGCAGATACGCAGTATTTT. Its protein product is CSVVQLAGGADTQYF.

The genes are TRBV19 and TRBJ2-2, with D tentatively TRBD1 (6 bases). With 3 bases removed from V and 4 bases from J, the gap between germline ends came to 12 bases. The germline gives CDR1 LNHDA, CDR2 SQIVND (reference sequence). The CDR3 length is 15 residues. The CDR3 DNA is TGTGCCAGTAGTATCATCAGCAGGGGCACCGGGGAGCTGTTTTTT. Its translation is CASSIISRGTGELFF.

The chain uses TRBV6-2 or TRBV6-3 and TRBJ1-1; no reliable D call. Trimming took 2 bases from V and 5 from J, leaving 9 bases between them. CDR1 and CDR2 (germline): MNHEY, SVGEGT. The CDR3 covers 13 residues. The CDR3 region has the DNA TGTGCCAGCAGTTACCCGGGGAGAACTGAAGCTTTCTTT. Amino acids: CASSYPGRTEAFF.

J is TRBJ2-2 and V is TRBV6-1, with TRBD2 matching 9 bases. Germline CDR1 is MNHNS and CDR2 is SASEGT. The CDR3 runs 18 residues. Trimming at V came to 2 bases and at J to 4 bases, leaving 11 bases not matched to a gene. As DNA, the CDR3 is TGTGCCAGCAGTGAAATTTCATACGGCGGGAGGGGCACCGGGGAGCTGTTTTTT. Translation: CASSEISYGGRGTGELFF.

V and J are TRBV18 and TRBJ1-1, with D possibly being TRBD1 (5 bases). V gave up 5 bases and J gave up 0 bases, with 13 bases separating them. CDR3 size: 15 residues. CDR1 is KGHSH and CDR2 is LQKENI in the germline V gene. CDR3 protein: CASSITTGMNTEAFF. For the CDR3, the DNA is TGTGCCAGCTCAATAACAACAGGAATGAACACTGAAGCTTTCTTT. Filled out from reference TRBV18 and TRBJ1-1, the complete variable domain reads NAGVMQNPRHLVRRRGQEARLRCSPMKGHSHVYWYRQLPEEGLKFMVYLQKENIIDESGMPKERFSAEFPKEGPSILRIQQVVRGDSAAYFCASSITTGMNTEAFFGQGTRLTVV.

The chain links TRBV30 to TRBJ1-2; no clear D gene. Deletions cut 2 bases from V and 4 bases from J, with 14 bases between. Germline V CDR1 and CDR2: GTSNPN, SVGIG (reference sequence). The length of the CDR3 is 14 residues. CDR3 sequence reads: CAWSRFGVIYGYTF. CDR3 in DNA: TGTGCCTGGAGTAGGTTCGGGGTGATCTATGGCTACACCTTC.